The rows below give T cell receptor beta chains drawn from one sample of a study of blood T cells in healthy people across ages. TCRdb called the 5' RACE reads again in MiXCR, with one record for every CDR3 protein. The sample comprises about 1.6 million distinct CDR3 sequences, roughly a third of which are singletons, and about 11% rests with the top ten. The sequenced sample was blood. The receptors here all came from a woman aged 25 to 39 in good health. CDR3s include the opening cysteine and the closing phenylalanine or tryptophan. The order of the fields is clone size, D gene, J gene, V gene, CDR3 protein, CDR3 DNA. A D gene is named only where the DNA matches it firmly. Size is stated for part of the rows, as once, few or many counts, or as a class when the clone is expanded.

NA,TRBD1,TRBJ2-3,TRBV9,CASSASSGTGYTQYF,TGTGCCAGCAGCGCGTCATCCGGGACAGGGTATACGCAGTATTTT
few,TRBD1,TRBJ2-7,TRBV5-1,CASSPPRRDRGYEQYF,TGCGCCAGCAGCCCCCCTCGCCGGGACAGGGGTTACGAGCAGTACTTC
few,NA,TRBJ1-2,TRBV5-1,CASSFRPSDYGYTF,TGCGCCAGCAGCTTTAGGCCGTCGGACTATGGCTACACCTTC
NA,TRBD2,TRBJ2-7,TRBV5-6,CASSLAPAGGYEQYF,TGTGCCAGCAGCTTGGCCCCAGCGGGAGGGTACGAGCAGTACTTC
NA,TRBD1,TRBJ1-5,TRBV20-1,CSARKTGVRNQPQHF,TGCAGTGCTAGAAAGACAGGGGTCAGGAATCAGCCCCAGCATTTT
few,TRBD1,TRBJ2-3,TRBV29-1,CSVEGYPGQGGDTQYF,TGCAGCGTTGAAGGATACCCCGGACAGGGGGGAGATACGCAGTATTTT
few,TRBD2,TRBJ2-1,TRBV4-1,CASSPMGSGGFKSSYNEQFF,TGCGCCAGCAGCCCGATGGGAAGCGGGGGGTTTAAGAGCTCCTACAATGAGCAGTTCTTC
few,TRBD2,TRBJ2-7,TRBV20-1,CSAQAGPREQYF,TGCAGTGCCCAAGCGGGGCCAAGGGAGCAGTACTTC
NA,NA,TRBJ2-7,TRBV9,CASSVTPNYEQYF,TGTGCCAGCAGCGTAACACCTAACTACGAGCAGTACTTC
few,NA,TRBJ2-1,TRBV29-1,CSAQRGELGRNEQFF,TGCAGCGCTCAAAGGGGGGAACTAGGTAGGAATGAGCAGTTCTTC
NA,NA,TRBJ2-7,TRBV10-3,CAIRGEVEQYF,TGTGCCATCAGGGGGGAGGTGGAGCAGTACTTC
once,TRBD1,TRBJ1-2,TRBV24-1,CATSEPGQEVSGYTF,TGTGCCACCAGTGAACCGGGACAGGAAGTCTCTGGCTACACCTTC
many,TRBD1,TRBJ1-2,TRBV20-1,CSAIPGIGGTGTYGYTF,TGCAGTGCTATACCCGGTATTGGGGGGACAGGGACCTATGGCTACACCTTC
NA,NA,TRBJ1-1,TRBV20-1,CSATKGDVRRRAFF,TGCAGTGCAACAAAGGGGGACGTTCGAAGGAGGGCTTTCTTT
NA,NA,TRBJ1-5,TRBV5-1,CASSPGTDSPRVPQHF,TGCGCCAGCAGCCCGGGTACGGACAGTCCAAGGGTGCCCCAGCATTTT
few,TRBD1,TRBJ2-7,TRBV6-4,CASSNLTPGQGSYEQYF,TGTGCCAGCAGTAACCTAACTCCGGGACAGGGTTCCTACGAGCAGTACTTC
NA,NA,TRBJ2-7,TRBV7-2,CASSDGGQNEQYF,TGTGCCAGCAGCGACGGTGGGCAGAATGAGCAGTACTTC
NA,NA,TRBJ2-1,TRBV18,CASSPAENEQFF,TGTGCCAGCTCACCCGCGGAGAATGAGCAGTTCTTC
NA,NA,TRBJ2-7,TRBV7-3,CASSFSPTASYEQYF,TGTGCCAGCAGCTTTTCCCCGACAGCCTCCTACGAGCAGTACTTC
NA,TRBD2,TRBJ2-5,TRBV5-1,CASSARGLAGGASQETQYF,TGCGCCAGCAGCGCCCGGGGACTAGCGGGCGGAGCCTCCCAAGAGACCCAGTACTTC
few,NA,TRBJ2-5,TRBV27,CASSRVAATETQYF,TGTGCCAGCAGTCGGGTTGCTGCAACGGAGACCCAGTACTTC
NA,NA,TRBJ2-1,TRBV12-3/TRBV12-4,CASRGLGGDEQFF,TGTGCCAGCAGGGGACTGGGGGGAGATGAGCAGTTCTTC
NA,TRBD1,TRBJ1-5,TRBV6-2/TRBV6-3,CASSFRGYQPQHF,TGTGCCAGCAGTTTCAGGGGGTATCAGCCCCAGCATTTT
many,TRBD2,TRBJ2-1,TRBV4-1,CASSHGTSGINEQFF,TGCGCCAGCAGCCACGGCACTAGCGGGATCAATGAGCAGTTCTTC
NA,TRBD2,TRBJ2-7,TRBV7-9,CASSPGTSGSTNEQYF,TGTGCCAGCAGCCCTGGGACTAGCGGGAGTACCAACGAGCAGTACTTC
NA,TRBD2,TRBJ2-1,TRBV4-2,CASSQDFIGLAGGEQFF,TGTGCCAGCAGCCAAGATTTTATCGGACTAGCGGGAGGTGAGCAGTTCTTC
NA,TRBD2,TRBJ2-7,TRBV5-1,CASSPGGTEDEQYF,TGCGCCAGCAGCCCGGGGGGGACTGAGGACGAGCAGTACTTC